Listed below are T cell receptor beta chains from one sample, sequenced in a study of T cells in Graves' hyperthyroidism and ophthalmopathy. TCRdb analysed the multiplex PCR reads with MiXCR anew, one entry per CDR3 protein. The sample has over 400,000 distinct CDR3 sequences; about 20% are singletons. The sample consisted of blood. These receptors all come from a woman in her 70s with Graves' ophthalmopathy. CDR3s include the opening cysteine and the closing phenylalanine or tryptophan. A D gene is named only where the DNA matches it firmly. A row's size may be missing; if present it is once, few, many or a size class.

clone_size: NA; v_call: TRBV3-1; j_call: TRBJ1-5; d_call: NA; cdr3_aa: CASSQAPQGSNQPQHF; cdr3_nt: TGTGCCAGCAGCCAGGCGCCTCAGGGTAGCAATCAGCCCCAGCATTTT
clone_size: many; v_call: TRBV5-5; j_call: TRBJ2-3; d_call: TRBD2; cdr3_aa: CASSPPLAGVLDTQYF; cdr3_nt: TGTGCCAGCAGCCCGCCGCTAGCGGGAGTTTTAGATACGCAGTATTTT
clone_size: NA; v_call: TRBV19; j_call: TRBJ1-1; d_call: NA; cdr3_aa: CASRMTAAAWDTEAFF; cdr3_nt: TGTGCCAGTAGAATGACAGCGGCGGCCTGGGACACTGAAGCTTTCTTT
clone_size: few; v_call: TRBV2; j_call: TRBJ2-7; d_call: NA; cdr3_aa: CASSESRFLGNGPSYEQYF; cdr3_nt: TGTGCCAGCAGTGAAAGTCGTTTCCTCGGTAACGGTCCCTCCTACGAGCAGTACTTC
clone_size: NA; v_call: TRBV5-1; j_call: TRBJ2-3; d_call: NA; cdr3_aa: CASHREHRADTQYF; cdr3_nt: TGCGCCAGCCACCGGGAGCACCGCGCAGATACGCAGTATTTT
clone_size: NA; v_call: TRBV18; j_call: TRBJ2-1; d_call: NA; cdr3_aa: CASHKPGHSDEQFF; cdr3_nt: TGTGCCAGCCACAAACCGGGGCACTCGGATGAGCAGTTCTTC
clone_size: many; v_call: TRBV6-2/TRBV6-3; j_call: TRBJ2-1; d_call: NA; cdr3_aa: CASRLDGRGEQFF; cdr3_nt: TGTGCCAGCAGACTCGACGGGCGAGGTGAGCAGTTCTTC
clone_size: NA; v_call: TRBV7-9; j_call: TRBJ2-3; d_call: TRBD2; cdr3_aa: CASSQRGPSTDTQYF; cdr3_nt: TGTGCCAGCAGCCAGCGGGGCCCTAGCACAGATACGCAGTATTTT
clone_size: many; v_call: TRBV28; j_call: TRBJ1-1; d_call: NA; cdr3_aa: CATQGQLNTEAFF; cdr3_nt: TGTGCCACCCAGGGTCAGCTGAACACTGAAGCTTTCTTT
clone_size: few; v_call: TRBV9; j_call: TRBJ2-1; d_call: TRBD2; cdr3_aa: CASSVSLAGNEQFF; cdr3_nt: TGTGCCAGCAGCGTATCTTTAGCGGGCAATGAGCAGTTCTTC
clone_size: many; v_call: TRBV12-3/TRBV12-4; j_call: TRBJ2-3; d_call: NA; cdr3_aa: CASSKESGSAGDTQYF; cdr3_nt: TGTGCCAGCAGTAAGGAAAGCGGCTCTGCGGGAGATACGCAGTATTTT
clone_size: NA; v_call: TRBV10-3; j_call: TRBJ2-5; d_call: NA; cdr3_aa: CATSAGAGETQYF; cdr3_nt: TGTGCCACCTCAGCAGGGGCGGGAGAGACCCAGTACTTC
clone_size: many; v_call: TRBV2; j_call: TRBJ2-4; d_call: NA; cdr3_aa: CASSVRARPGRNIQYF; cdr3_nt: TGTGCCAGCAGTGTGAGGGCACGCCCGGGGAGAAACATTCAGTACTTC
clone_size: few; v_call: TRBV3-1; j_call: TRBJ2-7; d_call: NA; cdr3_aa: CASSRPGRTYEQYF; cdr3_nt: TGTGCCAGCAGCCGGCCTGGACGGACCTACGAGCAGTACTTC
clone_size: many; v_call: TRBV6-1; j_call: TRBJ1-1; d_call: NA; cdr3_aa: CASSEMFGGRPNTEAFF; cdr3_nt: TGTGCCAGCAGTGAAATGTTCGGGGGCCGGCCCAACACTGAAGCTTTCTTT
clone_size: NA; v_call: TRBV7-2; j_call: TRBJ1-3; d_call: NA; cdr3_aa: CASSFDLVGSGNTIYF; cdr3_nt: TGTGCCAGCAGCTTCGACTTAGTGGGCTCTGGAAACACCATATATTTT
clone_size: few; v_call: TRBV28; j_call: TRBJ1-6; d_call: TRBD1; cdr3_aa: CASRSRGQGRSPLHF; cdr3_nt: TGTGCCAGCAGATCCCGTGGACAGGGAAGATCACCCCTCCACTTT
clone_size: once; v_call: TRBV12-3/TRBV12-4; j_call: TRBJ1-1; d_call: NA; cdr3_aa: CASSLSDGGTEAFF; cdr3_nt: TGTGCCAGCAGTTTAAGCGATGGGGGCACTGAAGCTTTCTTT
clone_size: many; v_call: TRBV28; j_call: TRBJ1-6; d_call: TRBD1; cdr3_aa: CASSTGQGNSPLHF; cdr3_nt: TGTGCCAGCAGCACGGGACAGGGTAATTCACCCCTCCACTTT
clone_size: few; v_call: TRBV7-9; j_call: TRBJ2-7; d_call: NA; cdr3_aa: CASSSLRGDTTYEQYF; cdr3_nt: TGTGCCAGCAGCTCCCTCCGTGGGGACACTACCTACGAGCAGTACTTC
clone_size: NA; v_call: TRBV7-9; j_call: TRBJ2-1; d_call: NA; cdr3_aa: CASSFGESSYNEQFF; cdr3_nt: TGTGCCAGCAGCTTCGGCGAGAGCTCCTACAATGAGCAGTTCTTC
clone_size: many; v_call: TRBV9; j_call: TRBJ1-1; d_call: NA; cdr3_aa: CASSQALMNTEAFF; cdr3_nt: TGTGCCAGCAGCCAAGCCCTGATGAACACTGAAGCTTTCTTT
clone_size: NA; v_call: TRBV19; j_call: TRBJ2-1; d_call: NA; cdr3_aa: CASSIDRVEQFF; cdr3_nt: TGTGCCAGTAGTATAGATCGGGTTGAGCAGTTCTTC
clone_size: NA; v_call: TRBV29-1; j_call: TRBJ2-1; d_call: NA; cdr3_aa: CSASSRNWRGEEWFF; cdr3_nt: TGCAGCGCCTCCTCCAGGAACTGGCGGGGAGAGGAGTGGTTCTTC
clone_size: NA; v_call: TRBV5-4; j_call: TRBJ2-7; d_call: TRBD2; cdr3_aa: CASSGGTSGNYEQYF; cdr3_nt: TGTGCCAGCAGCGGTGGGACTAGCGGGAACTACGAGCAGTACTTC
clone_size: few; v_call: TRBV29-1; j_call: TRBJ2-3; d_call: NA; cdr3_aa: CSVGRGTDTQYF; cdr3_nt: TGCAGCGTTGGAAGGGGTACAGATACGCAGTATTTT
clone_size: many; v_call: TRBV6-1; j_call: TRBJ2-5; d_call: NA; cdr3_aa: CASKGTGKETQYF; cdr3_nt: TGTGCCAGCAAGGGAACCGGGAAAGAGACCCAGTACTTC
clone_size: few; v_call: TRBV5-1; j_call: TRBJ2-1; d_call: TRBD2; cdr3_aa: CASSLAGTSGGKSYNEQFF; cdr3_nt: TGCGCCAGCAGCTTGGCCGGGACTAGCGGGGGGAAATCCTACAATGAGCAGTTCTTC
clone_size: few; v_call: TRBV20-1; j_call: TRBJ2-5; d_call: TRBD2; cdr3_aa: CSAGLAGGLETQYF; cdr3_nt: TGCAGTGCTGGACTAGCGGGAGGATTAGAGACCCAGTACTTC
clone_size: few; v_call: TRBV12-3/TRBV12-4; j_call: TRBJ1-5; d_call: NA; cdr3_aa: CASSSSGQGANQPQHF; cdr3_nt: NA
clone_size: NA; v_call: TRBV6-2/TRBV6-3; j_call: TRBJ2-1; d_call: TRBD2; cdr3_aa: CASRPMGGGYNEQFF; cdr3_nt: TGTGCCAGCAGGCCCATGGGCGGGGGATACAATGAGCAGTTCTTC
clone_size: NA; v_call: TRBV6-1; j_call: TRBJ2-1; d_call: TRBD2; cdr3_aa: CASSNRLAGGPGEQFF; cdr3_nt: TGTGCCAGCAGTAACAGACTAGCGGGAGGGCCAGGTGAGCAGTTCTTC
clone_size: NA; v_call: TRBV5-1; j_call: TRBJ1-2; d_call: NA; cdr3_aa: CASSPGTRLDLYYGYTF; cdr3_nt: TGCGCCAGCAGCCCCGGGACACGGCTCGATCTATACTATGGCTACACCTTC
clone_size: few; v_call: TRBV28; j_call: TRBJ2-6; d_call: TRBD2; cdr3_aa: CANPGLAQISGANVLTF; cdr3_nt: TGTGCCAACCCAGGACTAGCGCAAATCTCTGGGGCCAACGTCCTGACTTTC
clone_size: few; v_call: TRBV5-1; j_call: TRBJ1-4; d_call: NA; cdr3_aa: CASSGGTNEKLFF; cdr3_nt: TGCGCCAGCAGTGGGGGAACTAATGAAAAACTGTTTTTT
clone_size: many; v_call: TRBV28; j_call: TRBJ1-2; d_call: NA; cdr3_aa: CASSQGPANYGYTF; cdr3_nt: TGTGCCAGCAGTCAAGGACCTGCTAACTATGGCTACACCTTC
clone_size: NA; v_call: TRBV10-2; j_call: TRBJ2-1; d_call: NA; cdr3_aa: CASRMGSGDRNEQFF; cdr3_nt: TGCGCCAGCAGGATGGGGTCGGGAGATAGAAATGAGCAGTTCTTC
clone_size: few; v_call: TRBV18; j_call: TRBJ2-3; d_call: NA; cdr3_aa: CASSPYGLSTDTQYF; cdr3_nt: TGTGCCAGCTCACCGTACGGTCTTTCCACAGATACGCAGTATTTT
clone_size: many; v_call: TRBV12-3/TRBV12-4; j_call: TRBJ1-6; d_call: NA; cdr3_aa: CASSLAGYNSPLHF; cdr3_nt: TGTGCCAGCAGTTTAGCGGGTTATAATTCACCCCTCCACTTT
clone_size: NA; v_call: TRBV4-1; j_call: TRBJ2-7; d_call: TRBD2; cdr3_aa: CASSQESSGRAYEQYF; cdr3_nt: TGCGCCAGCAGCCAAGAAAGCAGCGGGAGAGCATACGAGCAGTACTTC
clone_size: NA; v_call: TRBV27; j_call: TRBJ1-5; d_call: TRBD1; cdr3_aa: CASRGTGGMKPQHF; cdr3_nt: TGTGCCAGCAGAGGGACAGGGGGCATGAAGCCCCAGCATTTT
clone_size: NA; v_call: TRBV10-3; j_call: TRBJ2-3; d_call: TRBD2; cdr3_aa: CAISPTSVGTDTQYF; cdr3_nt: TGTGCCATCAGTCCGACTAGCGTCGGCACAGATACGCAGTATTTT
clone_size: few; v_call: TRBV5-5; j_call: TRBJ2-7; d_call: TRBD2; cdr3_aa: CASSLLAELSYEQYF; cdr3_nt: TGTGCCAGCAGCTTGCTAGCGGAGCTCTCCTACGAGCAGTACTTC
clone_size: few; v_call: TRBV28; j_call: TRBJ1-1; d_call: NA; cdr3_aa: CASSPISGGRRTEAFF; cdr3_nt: TGTGCCAGCAGTCCTATCTCGGGGGGGCGCAGGACTGAAGCTTTCTTT
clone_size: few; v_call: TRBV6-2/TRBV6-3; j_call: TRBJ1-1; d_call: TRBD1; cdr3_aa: CASSPERDRGGRTEAFF; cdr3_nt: TGTGCCAGCAGCCCCGAGAGGGACAGGGGAGGACGGACTGAAGCTTTCTTT